Sequencing of this TCR beta chain was carried out in a study of pediatric ulcerative colitis. Study in general: Most patients had pancolitis, and two had left-sided colitis.

The assay was immunoSEQ multiplex PCR, and TCRdb's table has in-frame clones only and misses some. The sample includes 25,000 to 35,000 clones, 82% seen only once; the top ten take 3.5% to 4.5%. The clonotype originates from a boy younger than 18 with severe ulcerative colitis. Sequencing was performed on blood.

The CDR3, as DNA: TGTGCCAGCAGCTTACTTGGGACAGGGGGCAAAAGCAATCAGCCCCAGCATTTT. Translation: CASSLLGTGGKSNQPQHF. The chain joins TRBV5-5 to TRBJ1-5, with 12 nucleotides matching TRBD1. The CDR3 spans 18 residues. Germline V gene lookup returns CDR1 SGHKS and CDR2 YYEKEE (reference sequence). J was trimmed by 1 base and V by 2 bases; bases with no gene match: 7.